This TCR beta chain was captured in a study of PD-1 blockade in classical Hodgkin lymphoma. Overall study findings and caveats: CD4+ TCR diversity, unlike CD8+, climbed significantly by C4D1. Causes of the repertoire differences remain undefined, possibly disease activity or prior therapy. Healthy donors reportedly exceeded newly diagnosed patients in baseline TCR diversity.

Worth noting for this clone: Its target is not known.

After autologous stem cell transplantation all patients relapsed, and prior brentuximab vedotin exposure differed between cohorts. The data were produced by immunoSEQ multiplex PCR, yet TCRdb's version contains in-frame clones alone and is incomplete. Among roughly 92,000 clones, roughly 92% were seen once, and the ten largest hold less than 3.5%. The receptor comes from a human donor with classical Hodgkin lymphoma. This specimen was peripheral blood mononuclear cells (PBMCs), taken at baseline.

In DNA, the CDR3 is TGCGCCAGCAGCTCGGGGGCTAGCGGGACAGATACGCAGTATTTT. Its translation is CASSSGASGTDTQYF. The chain uses TRBV5-1 and TRBJ2-3, with TRBD2 matching over 8 bases. Germline CDR1 SGHRS, CDR2 YFSETQ. V lost 3 bases to trimming and J lost 3 bases; unmatched junction nucleotides: 6. There are 15 residues in the CDR3.